The 17 T cell receptor beta chains in this list originate from one sample, sequenced in a study. Using its own MiXCR run on the 5' RACE reads, TCRdb lists one record per CDR3 protein. The table has some 37,000 distinct CDR3 sequences, over 15% seen once. The source material was naive CD4+ T cells sorted from a lymph node. Subset defined: naive CD4+ T cells, CD4+CD45RA+CD25-. The source is a female donor with breast cancer.

The J gene is TRBJ2-2, the V gene TRBV7-3; TRBD2 matches at 8 bases. Germline values: CDR1 SGHTA, CDR2 FQGTGA. The CDR3 contains 15 residues. The V and J ends lost 5 bases and 3 bases, in that order; junction bases with no gene match: 5. CDR3 bases: TGTGCCAGCAGCCCGGGGGGGGGGCACACCGGGGAGCTGTTTTTT. Its translation is CASSPGGGHTGELFF.

The chain employs TRBV5-1 and TRBJ1-2, with 9 positions matching TRBD1. V gave up 4 bases and J gave up 10 bases; unmatched junction bases: 11. Germline V gene sequence: CDR1 SGHRS, CDR2 YFSETQ. CDR3 size: 14 residues. The CDR3 DNA follows: TGCGCCAGCAGCGCCGGGACAGGGTCGAGGGACTACACCTTC. It specifies CASSAGTGSRDYTF.

Many counts were recorded for this clonotype. The chain couples TRBV5-1 to TRBJ1-1; the D is unclear. The CDR3 length is 14 residues. Germline V lookup: CDR1 SGHRS, CDR2 YFSETQ. Between the trimmed V and J ends, which lost 0 bases and 7 bases, there was a span of 13 bases. CDR3 loop: CASSLGELENEAFF. The CDR3 nucleotides read TGCGCCAGCAGCTTGGGGGAGTTGGAGAATGAAGCTTTCTTT.

By sample share, this clonotype is medium-sized. The gene calls are TRBV7-3 and TRBJ2-1, with D possibly matching TRBD1 (5 bases). In germline, CDR1 is SGHTA, CDR2 FQGTGA. The CDR3 contains 13 residues. V shed 1 base and J shed 6 bases, with 7 bases lying between them. The CDR3: CASSLSQGNEQFF. CDR3 coding DNA: TGTGCCAGCAGCTTAAGCCAGGGCAATGAGCAGTTCTTC.

On this clonotype itself: The junction departs from germline at one end; a sequencing error may be responsible. DNA of the CDR3: TGCGCCAGCAGCTTGGATGGCGGGAGAATGAAGACCGGGGAGCGGTTTTTT. This encodes CASSLDGGRMKTGERFF. The chain is built from TRBV5-1 and TRBJ2-2, with 7 bases fitting TRBD2. The germline V gene encodes CDR1 SGHRS and CDR2 YFSETQ. The CDR3 loop spans 17 amino acids.

The chain couples TRBV28 to TRBJ2-7; no firm D call. CDR1 is MDHEN and CDR2 is SYDVKM in the germline V gene. The CDR3 length is 14 residues. With 6 bases removed from V and 2 bases from J, the gap between germline ends came to 14 bases. The DNA of the CDR3 is TGTGCCAGCAGGGGTTCGAACAGACCCTACGAGCAGTACTTC. Amino acids: CASRGSNRPYEQYF. The complete variable domain, with remaining parts taken from reference TRBV28 and TRBJ2-7, reads DVKVTQSSRYLVKRTGEKVFLECVQDMDHENMFWYRQDPGLGLRLIYFSYDVKMKEKGDIPEGYSVSREKKERFSLILESASTNQTSMYLCASRGSNRPYEQYFGPGTRLTVT.

In its sample, this clonotype ranks as medium-sized. The chain links TRBV6-5 to TRBJ2-7, with a possible D match to TRBD2 (10 bases). In germline, CDR1 is MNHEY, CDR2 SVGAGI. This CDR3 is built from 18 residues. V lost 4 bases to trimming and J lost 2 bases, with 24 bases between them. CDR3 residues: CASSSEQGASGSPYEQYF. CDR3 coding DNA: TGTGCCAGCAGTTCCGAACAGGGGGCTAGCGGGAGCCCCTACGAGCAGTACTTC.

This clonotype was counted a few times. V and J are TRBV20-1 and TRBJ2-7; D may be TRBD2 (5 bases). The CDR3 runs 14 residues. The germline V and J ends were trimmed by 1 base and 6 bases, with 16 bases remaining between them. Germline lookup yields CDR1 DFQATT and CDR2 SNEGSKA (reference sequence). DNA of the CDR3: TGCAGTGCTAGAGTGGGGAGAGCCCGTTTCGAGCAGTACTTC. This sequence encodes CSARVGRARFEQYF.

This clonotype occurred many times. This chain connects TRBV6-2 or TRBV6-3 to TRBJ1-6, with TRBD1 identical over 8 bases. The CDR3 is 15 amino acids. Losses at the gene ends were 6 bases for V and 8 bases for J; bases not matched to a gene: 9. Germline CDR1 MNHEY, CDR2 SVGEGT. The CDR3 coding sequence is TGTGCCAGCAGACCCAGACAGGGGACGGATTCACCCCTCCACTTT. Protein product: CASRPRQGTDSPLHF.

The table lists this clonotype with a few counts. The chain combines TRBV7-9 with TRBJ1-4, with 7 bases aligning to TRBD1. CDR1 and CDR2 (germline): SEHNR, FQNEAQ (reference sequence). The CDR3 has 14 amino acids. V gave up 4 bases and J gave up 8 bases; unmatched junction bases: 7. In DNA, the CDR3 is TGTGCCAGCAGCTCTAACAGGGGTGGGGAAAAACTGTTTTTT. Protein product: CASSSNRGGEKLFF.

Concerning this clonotype itself: A much larger clone differs by one base, so this may be a read error. This sequence joins TRBV12-3 or TRBV12-4 and TRBJ1-6; tentatively, D is TRBD1 (6 bases). The CDR3 extends over 15 amino acids. V lost 5 bases to trimming and J lost 9 bases, with 17 bases between them. CDR3 DNA sequence: TGTGCCAGCAGTGCAGGGGCCGAAAATAGTTCACCCCTCCACTTT. Its translation: CASSAGAENSSPLHF.

In this sample, this clonotype turned up a few times. The J gene is TRBJ1-3, the V gene TRBV7-9; D gene ambiguous. The V end was cut by 5 bases, the J end by 3 bases, with 17 bases between. The CDR3 consists of 16 residues. Germline CDR1 and CDR2: SEHNR and FQNEAQ (reference sequence). Here the CDR3 reads CASSPIAASGGNTIYF. The CDR3 nucleotides read TGTGCCAGCAGCCCGATTGCGGCAAGCGGTGGAAACACCATATATTTT.

This clonotype has ten or more counts. The genes are TRBV20-1 and TRBJ2-4; D not resolved. The V end was cut by 5 bases, the J end by 0 bases, with 11 bases between. The V gene's germline CDR1 is DFQATT and CDR2 SNEGSKA (reference sequence). CDR3 length equals 14 residues. In DNA, the CDR3 is TGCAGTGCTTTAGACACTCTAGCCAAAAACATTCAGTACTTC. This codes for CSALDTLAKNIQYF.

This clonotype was recorded once. The chain links TRBV5-1 to TRBJ2-3; perhaps TRBD1 as D (6 bases). V was pared by 3 bases and J by 3 bases, with 17 bases between. CDR3 size: 16 residues. The germline gives CDR1 SGHRS, CDR2 YFSETQ. CDR3 bases: TGCGCCAGCAGCTCAACAGGACAGACGGGGACAGATACGCAGTATTTT. It specifies CASSSTGQTGTDTQYF.

The chain combines TRBV7-2 with TRBJ1-4; D may be TRBD1 (5 bases). Trimming left V 1 base short and J 4 bases short, with 16 bases between. The CDR3 is made up of 17 amino acids. CDR1 is SGHTA, CDR2 FQGNSA, per germline. The CDR3 sequence: CASSLVPSGSYNEKLFF. CDR3 nucleotide sequence: TGTGCCAGCAGCTTAGTCCCCTCAGGGAGCTATAATGAAAAACTGTTTTTT.

This clonotype was picked up many times. The chain links TRBV6-4 to TRBJ2-2; no reliable D call. Germline V CDR1 and CDR2: MRHNA, SNTAGT. V was clipped by 2 bases and J by 6 bases, with 7 bases between them. This CDR3 spans 13 amino acids. The CDR3 protein is CASSDRVSGELFF. The DNA of the CDR3 is TGTGCCAGCAGTGACAGGGTTTCCGGGGAGCTGTTTTTT.

Only a few counts were recorded for this clonotype. The gene calls are TRBV7-2 and TRBJ2-1; 9 bases align to TRBD2. J lost 1 base, V lost 1 base, and 14 bases had no gene match. Germline CDR1 and CDR2: SGHTA and FQGNSA. This CDR3 region has 20 residues. The CDR3 spells CASSLGTQAQAGGSYNEQFF. The CDR3 DNA follows: TGTGCCAGCAGCTTAGGGACCCAGGCCCAAGCGGGAGGATCCTACAATGAGCAGTTCTTC.